This entry lists 2 T cell receptor beta chains sequenced from one sample in a study of blood T cell repertoires in COVID-19. Repertoires were generated with immunoSEQ multiplex PCR, while TCRdb's copy carries only in-frame clones and drops some. This table holds a few hundred thousand clones, about nine tenths found once. Sequences were obtained from PBMCs or T cells enriched from blood (not recorded which). These receptors were taken from a man younger than 40 who had recovered from COVID-19.

V gene TRBV5-1 combines with J gene TRBJ2-5; D is uncertain. The CDR3 consists of 13 residues. Trimming stripped 0 bases from V and 2 bases from J, with 5 bases between. Germline V gene data show CDR1 as SGHRS and CDR2 as YFSETQ. The CDR3 reads CASSLGAQETQYF. The CDR3 DNA is TGCGCCAGCAGCTTGGGAGCTCAAGAGACCCAGTACTTC.

This clone was found once. This chain joins TRBV7-2 and TRBJ2-5; D unclear. Germline values: CDR1 SGHTA, CDR2 FQGNSA. This CDR3 comprises 12 residues. V lost 1 base and J 5 bases, leaving 5 bases between the germline ends. The CDR3 sequence is CASSLDSETQYF. The CDR3 coding sequence is TGTGCCAGCAGCTTAGACTCCGAGACCCAGTACTTC.